Sequencing of this T cell receptor beta chain was carried out in a study of cytomegalovirus exposure and HLA in healthy donors. Study-level findings and limits: Immune exposure information available was restricted to CMV serostatus. Later on, an analysis showed TCR association rates differing by HLA locus, with DRB1 the most and HLA-C the fewest. Follow-up analysis later connected one missense variant in DCLRE1C with trimming of TCR beta V- and J-genes.

Unmatched junction bases numbered 8, after V lost 3 bases and J lost 0 bases. Germline assignment: CDR1 SQVTM and CDR2 ANQGSEA. This CDR3 spans 17 amino acids. The PCR used 60 Vbeta and 13 Jbeta primers. In the original workflow: About 80 million unique TCR beta chains, roughly 11 million of them shared, were counted by a later analysis. Assay used: immunoSEQ multiplex PCR; TCRdb lists only in-frame clones, some missing. V and J calls and clone size are those listed in that table; D and trimming were worked out from the DNA. The sample carries about 170,000 clones, almost 85% recorded once. This clone was seen once. The target antigen is unknown.

The clonotype originates from a girl between 10 and 17 years old in good health and CMV-seropositive. This chain connects TRBV29-1 to TRBJ2-3; 11 nucleotides line up with TRBD2. Sequenced: PBMCs. The DNA for the CDR3 is TGCAGCGTTGATACGGCTAGCGGGGGGACTAGCACAGATACGCAGTATTTT. Amino acid sequence: CSVDTASGGTSTDTQYF.